This entry features one T cell receptor (beta chain) sequence. Its antigen is not known. The source of the sample is a study of blood T cells in healthy people across ages. Notes on the study in general: Roughly linear age-related decline in beta diversity appeared, significant by age approximately 41.

PCR was performed a second time for about 7 to 12 cycles using a sample-barcoded 5' primer and a J-beta primer mix. Each cDNA molecule, via a template-switch adaptor with 12 random nucleotides, was tagged. From the 5' RACE reads, TCRdb called clonotypes with MiXCR, one entry per CDR3 protein. The table has more than 650,000 distinct CDR3 sequences, 20% to 25% seen once. V dropped 3 bases and J dropped 4; count of bases not matched to a gene: 4. Germline V gene lookup returns CDR1 SGHTA and CDR2 FQGNSA. The CDR3 totals 15 residues. Each donor supplied 7.5 to 10 milliliters of peripheral blood. J is TRBJ1-4 and V is TRBV7-2, with 8 nucleotides matching TRBD1. The receptor's source is an older man in good health. Material: blood. CDR3 sequence reads: CASSLRQGRNEKLFF. CDR3 bases: TGTGCCAGCAGCTTGCGACAGGGGCGTAATGAAAAACTGTTTTTT.